These 25 T cell receptor beta chains share one sample of origin, sequenced in a study of blood T cell repertoires in COVID-19. The repertoire was sequenced with immunoSEQ multiplex PCR; TCRdb's copy has only in-frame clones and lacks some. The sample includes about 310,000 clones, over 85% of them seen just once. The sequenced sample consisted of PBMCs or T cells enriched from blood (not recorded which). Receptors originate from a woman in her 30s who had recovered from COVID-19.

The J gene is TRBJ2-7, the V gene TRBV4-1; 9 bases match TRBD2. The germline V gene has CDR1 MGHRA and CDR2 YSYEKL. This CDR3 is built from 15 residues. J was trimmed by 4 bases and V by 2 bases; bases with no gene match: 6. In DNA form, the CDR3 reads TGCGCCAGCAGCCAACTAGCGGGAAAAGCTTACGAGCAGTACTTC. Translation gives CASSQLAGKAYEQYF.

The chain joins TRBV28 to TRBJ1-2; D may be TRBD1 (5 bases). V was shortened by 6 bases and J by 5 bases, with 16 bases between the two germline ends. The germline gives CDR1 MDHEN, CDR2 SYDVKM. The CDR3 sequence is 14 residues long. The CDR3 loop reads CASRTPGYSYGYTF. The CDR3 nucleotides read TGTGCCAGCAGGACCCCAGGGTACTCTTATGGCTACACCTTC.

The chain links TRBV9 to TRBJ2-1; TRBD1 matches 9 bases. Per the germline V gene, CDR1 is SGDLS and CDR2 is YYNGEE. The CDR3 is 15 amino acids. V was clipped by 5 bases and J by 4 bases; unmatched bases: 7. CDR3: CASRGGQGRYNEQFF. In nucleotides, the CDR3 is TGTGCCAGCAGAGGTGGACAGGGGCGGTACAATGAGCAGTTCTTC.

The V call is TRBV19, the J call TRBJ2-6; unclear D gene. The germline V gene encodes CDR1 LNHDA and CDR2 SQIVND (reference sequence). The CDR3 runs 16 residues. Trimming took 3 bases from V and 0 from J, leaving 9 bases between them. The DNA for the CDR3 is TGTGCCAGTAGTATTAACAGCCGCTCTGGGGCCAACGTCCTGACTTTC. This gives the protein CASSINSRSGANVLTF.

The gene calls are TRBV9 and TRBJ1-1, with 7 bases that match TRBD1. Germline assignment: CDR1 SGDLS and CDR2 YYNGEE. The CDR3 totals 15 residues. Trimming at V came to 3 bases and at J to 6 bases, leaving 11 bases not matched to a gene. The CDR3 region is CASSGRETGKPEAFF. The CDR3 nucleotides read TGTGCCAGCAGCGGGAGGGAGACAGGGAAACCTGAAGCTTTCTTT.

On this clone: The junction does not match germline at one end; this may be a read error. Other DNA sequences in this sample translate to the same CDR3. This sequence joins TRBV5-4 and TRBJ1-2, with TRBD1 matching over 11 bases. Germline values: CDR1 SGHNT, CDR2 YYREEE (reference sequence). The CDR3 is 14 amino acids. CDR3 sequence reads: CASSLDRGQDGYTF. Here the CDR3 DNA reads TGTGCCAGCAGTTTGGACAGGGGGCAGGATGGCTACACCTTC.

The chain couples TRBV5-1 to TRBJ2-3; 8 bases agree with TRBD1. V shed 3 bases, J shed 2 bases, and the junction held 8 bases outside the gene matches. Per germline, CDR1 SGHRS and CDR2 YFSETQ. The CDR3 loop spans 16 amino acids. CDR3 nucleotide sequence: TGCGCCAGCAGCTCAGGTGGACAGGGATTCACAGATACGCAGTATTTT. This codes for CASSSGGQGFTDTQYF.

The chain carries TRBV10-3 and TRBJ2-1; 8 bases are shared with TRBD2. Germline CDR1 and CDR2: ENHRY and SYGVKD. Trimming removed 3 bases from V and 1 base from J; junction bases left unmatched: 17. The CDR3 has 20 residues. CDR3 sequence: CAISDPLLGSGMGSYNEQFF. Written as DNA, the CDR3 is TGTGCCATCAGTGACCCACTCCTGGGTAGCGGGATGGGGTCCTACAATGAGCAGTTCTTC.

The rearrangement uses TRBV3-1 (or the pseudogene TRBV3-2) and TRBJ1-2, with TRBD1 as a possible D gene (6 bases). From germline, CDR1 is LGHDT and CDR2 YNNKEL (reference sequence). V dropped 0 bases and J dropped 6 bases, with 8 bases sitting between them. The CDR3 runs to 13 residues. The chain's CDR3 is CASSQDKGDGYTF. In nucleotides, the CDR3 is TGTGCCAGCAGCCAAGATAAGGGGGATGGCTACACCTTC.

Only one count was recorded for this clone. The V and J genes are TRBV2 and TRBJ1-3; D is unresolved. Trimming took 8 bases from V and 0 from J, leaving 14 bases between them. This CDR3 is built from 15 residues. Germline values: CDR1 SNHLY, CDR2 FYNNEI. In nucleotides, the CDR3 is TGTGCCAGCCTCCGGGAGGGAGCCTCTGGAAACACCATATATTTT. It encodes CASLREGASGNTIYF. The complete variable domain, with remaining parts taken from reference TRBV2 and TRBJ1-3, reads EPEVTQTPSHQVTQMGQEVILRCVPISNHLYFYWYRQILGQKVEFLVSFYNNEISEKSEIFDDQFSVERPDGSNFTLKIRSTKLEDSAMYFCASLREGASGNTIYFGEGSWLTVV.

The rearrangement uses TRBV6-5 and TRBJ1-1; 8 bases are a match to TRBD1. Germline CDR1 reads MNHEY; CDR2 reads SVGAGI. The CDR3 has 14 residues. V lost 5 bases, J lost 3 bases, and 5 bases stayed unmatched. Here the CDR3 reads CASSNGQGHTEAFF. CDR3 DNA sequence: TGTGCCAGCAGTAACGGACAGGGCCACACTGAAGCTTTCTTT.

The V call is TRBV2, the J call TRBJ2-2; 8 positions agree with TRBD1. After removal of 6 bases from V and 7 bases from J, the junction contained 13 bases not matched to a gene. The CDR3 extends over 16 amino acids. Germline V gene data show CDR1 as SNHLY and CDR2 as FYNNEI. CDR3 loop: CASSAPNRGVIGELFF. The CDR3 region has the DNA TGTGCCAGCAGCGCCCCTAACAGGGGGGTGATCGGGGAGCTGTTTTTT.

This clone was recorded only once. This chain joins TRBV5-1 and TRBJ2-7; D is perhaps TRBD1 (6 bases). Trimming stripped 0 bases from V and 6 bases from J, with 10 bases between. The CDR3 contains 13 residues. Germline loops: CDR1 SGHRS, CDR2 YFSETQ. The CDR3 sequence is CASSLDRAGEQYF. The CDR3 region has the DNA TGCGCCAGCAGCTTGGACAGGGCGGGCGAGCAGTACTTC.

The V and J genes are TRBV11-2 and TRBJ2-1; 9 bases fit TRBD2. V lost 2 bases, J lost 8 bases, and 7 bases stayed unmatched. The CDR3 runs to 15 residues. Germline V gene sequence: CDR1 SGHAT, CDR2 FQNNGV. This CDR3 reads CASSLSLAGLDEQFF. CDR3 nucleotides: TGTGCCAGCAGCTTAAGTCTAGCGGGATTAGATGAGCAGTTCTTC.

The chain recombines TRBV19 with TRBJ2-1; 11 nucleotides align to TRBD2. Germline loops: CDR1 LNHDA, CDR2 SQIVND (reference sequence). V was clipped by 8 bases and J by 6 bases; unmatched bases: 6. The CDR3 runs to 14 residues. CDR3 protein: CASLGTSGVNEQFF. CDR3 coding DNA: TGTGCCAGTCTCGGGACTAGCGGAGTCAATGAGCAGTTCTTC.

The V gene is TRBV3-1 (or the pseudogene TRBV3-2), the J gene TRBJ2-1; TRBD2 matches at 8 bases. Germline CDR1 LGHDT, CDR2 YNNKEL (reference sequence). The CDR3 runs to 17 residues. With V trimmed by 3 bases and J by 7 bases, 14 bases remained unmatched. The DNA of the CDR3 is TGTGCCAGCAGCCATACGGCTCGCAGCGGGAGACGGAATGAGCAGTTCTTC. Translated: CASSHTARSGRRNEQFF.

The V gene is TRBV3-1 (or the pseudogene TRBV3-2), the J gene TRBJ1-2, with D possibly TRBD1 on 5 matching bases. V shed 1 base and J shed 4 bases, with 10 bases lying between them. This CDR3 spans 14 amino acids. CDR1 and CDR2 (germline): LGHDT, YNNKEL (reference sequence). The CDR3 DNA sequence: TGTGCCAGCAGCCAAGGATCGCAGGGCTATGGCTACACCTTC. Translating gives CASSQGSQGYGYTF.

The rearrangement links TRBV4-3 to TRBJ2-1, with 8 bases fitting TRBD2. The germline gives CDR1 LGHNA, CDR2 YSLEER. Trimming at V came to 0 bases and at J to 0 bases, leaving 1 base not matched to a gene. The CDR3 runs 16 residues. CDR3 DNA: TGCGCCAGCAGCCAAGACGGGACTAGCTCCTACAATGAGCAGTTCTTC. Its translation is CASSQDGTSSYNEQFF.

As for this clone: The sample holds other DNA sequences that translate to the same CDR3. J is TRBJ2-5 and V is TRBV18; D is unresolved. V lost 0 bases to trimming and J lost 2 bases, with 4 bases between them. The CDR3 is 13 amino acids. CDR1 is KGHSH and CDR2 is LQKENI in the germline V gene. CDR3 loop: CASSPPSQETQYF. The CDR3 nucleotides read TGTGCCAGCTCACCACCCTCTCAAGAGACCCAGTACTTC. Full variable domain (outside the CDR3, taken from reference TRBV18 and TRBJ2-5): NAGVMQNPRHLVRRRGQEARLRCSPMKGHSHVYWYRQLPEEGLKFMVYLQKENIIDESGMPKERFSAEFPKEGPSILRIQQVVRGDSAAYFCASSPPSQETQYFGPGTRLLVL.

This clone was found once. J is TRBJ2-5 and V is TRBV3-1 (or the pseudogene TRBV3-2); TRBD1 is a possible D gene (5 bases). Trimming removed 7 bases from V and 1 base from J, with 16 bases in between. This CDR3 has 15 residues. The V gene's germline CDR1 is LGHDT and CDR2 YNNKEL (reference sequence). CDR3 coding DNA: TGTGCCAGCACGGCCAGGGCCAGTTCCCAAGAGACCCAGTACTTC. Amino acid sequence: CASTARASSQETQYF.

V and J are TRBV4-1 and TRBJ2-7, with TRBD1 identical over 7 bases. J was trimmed by 2 bases and V by 0 bases; bases with no gene match: 4. Germline assignment: CDR1 MGHRA and CDR2 YSYEKL. The CDR3 is 15 amino acids. This CDR3 reads CASSQDRTGPYEQYF. The CDR3 DNA sequence: TGCGCCAGCAGCCAAGATAGGACAGGCCCCTACGAGCAGTACTTC.

This clone was seen more than once but under ten times. This sample includes further DNA sequences coding for the same CDR3. CDR3 nucleotide sequence: TGTGCCAGCTCACCCACTCCCGGACAGGGGAACTATGGCTACACCTTC. The encoded protein is CASSPTPGQGNYGYTF. The chain links TRBV18 to TRBJ1-2; the match to TRBD1 covers 9 bases. The CDR3 contains 16 residues. Per the germline V gene, CDR1 is KGHSH and CDR2 is LQKENI. V lost 3 bases to trimming and J lost 2 bases; unmatched junction nucleotides: 7.

The chain couples TRBV6-5 to TRBJ1-1, with no clear D. The CDR3 extends over 16 amino acids. V was cut by 2 bases and J by 3 bases, with 16 bases left in between. Germline CDR1 reads MNHEY; CDR2 reads SVGAGI. Written as DNA, the CDR3 is TGTGCCAGCAGTTACCGGGGAGTAGGGTCAGACACTGAAGCTTTCTTT. As protein: CASSYRGVGSDTEAFF.

The CDR3 sequence is CASRPSTGLLHTEAFF. CDR3 nucleotide sequence: TGTGCCAGCAGACCCTCTACAGGGCTTTTACACACTGAAGCTTTCTTT. The gene calls are TRBV6-9 and TRBJ1-1, with a weak D call TRBD1 (6 bases). The CDR3 covers 16 residues. The ends were cut back, 6 bases at V and 3 bases at J, with 20 bases in the middle. Per germline, CDR1 MNHGY and CDR2 SVAAGI.

The chain uses TRBV7-2 and TRBJ2-5; D gene uncertain. Germline values: CDR1 SGHTA, CDR2 FQGNSA. Trimming took 5 bases from V and 7 from J, leaving 17 bases between them. This CDR3 has 14 amino acids. CDR3 residues: CASSPRSIRGTQYF. CDR3 nucleotide sequence: TGTGCCAGCAGCCCAAGAAGCATTCGAGGGACCCAGTACTTC.